The 14 T cell receptor beta chains below were found in one sample sequenced in a study of blood T cell repertoires in COVID-19. Using immunoSEQ multiplex PCR, the repertoire was profiled, and TCRdb retains in-frame clones only, with some absent. The table records roughly 220,000 clones, roughly 86% of them present only once. The material sequenced was peripheral blood. Receptors originate from a man in his fifties or sixties with acute or convalescent COVID-19.

V usage is TRBV9 and J usage is TRBJ1-3; TRBD1 matches 7 bases. V lost 5 bases and J lost 0; bases outside the gene matches: 5. CDR1 is SGDLS and CDR2 is YYNGEE in the germline V gene. There are 15 residues in the CDR3. This CDR3 is CASSLTGASGNTIYF. CDR3 DNA: TGTGCCAGCAGTCTTACAGGGGCCTCTGGAAACACCATATATTTT.

The chain joins TRBV6-5 to TRBJ1-4; 8 bases are a match to TRBD1. The germline V gene encodes CDR1 MNHEY and CDR2 SVGAGI. Losses at the gene ends were 0 bases for V and 10 bases for J; bases not matched to a gene: 7. CDR3 size: 15 residues. This CDR3 reads CASSYSSGGASKLFF. CDR3 DNA sequence: TGTGCCAGCAGTTACTCGTCAGGGGGCGCGTCAAAACTGTTTTTT.

J is TRBJ2-5 and V is TRBV4-3; 12 positions agree with TRBD2. Germline V gene data show CDR1 as LGHNA and CDR2 as YSLEER. CDR3 length equals 16 residues. The V gene end was trimmed by 1 base and the J gene end by 4 bases; junction bases not matched to a gene: 4. The CDR3 DNA is TGCGCCAGCAGCCAAGGGTCTAGCGGGGGGGTAGAGACCCAGTACTTC. Translating gives CASSQGSSGGVETQYF.

The chain recombines TRBV27 with TRBJ1-5, with D perhaps TRBD1 (6 bases). The CDR3 runs 12 residues. Trimming removed 2 bases from V and 7 bases from J, with 6 bases in between. Germline-derived CDR1 and CDR2 are MNHEY and SMNVEV (reference sequence). In DNA, the CDR3 is TGTGCCAGCAGTTTACAGGGGCAGCCCCAGCATTTT. Amino acid sequence: CASSLQGQPQHF.

The CDR3 DNA sequence: TGTGCCAGCAGTTCGACAGGGGGCCCCTACGAGCAGTACTTC. The encoded protein is CASSSTGGPYEQYF. The chain is built from TRBV6-5 and TRBJ2-7, with TRBD1 matching over 10 bases. J was trimmed by 2 bases and V by 4 bases; bases with no gene match: 2. CDR3 size: 14 residues. CDR1 MNHEY and CDR2 SVGAGI come from the germline V gene.

This clone appeared once. This chain links TRBV7-3 with TRBJ2-1; 11 nucleotides agree with TRBD2. V lost 3 bases to trimming and J lost 9 bases; unmatched junction nucleotides: 7. The CDR3 is made up of 15 amino acids. In germline, CDR1 is SGHTA, CDR2 FQGTGA. The CDR3 is CASSLLSLAGAEQFF. The CDR3 DNA is TGTGCCAGCAGCTTGCTGTCACTAGCGGGGGCTGAGCAGTTCTTC.

The chain couples TRBV5-5 to TRBJ2-1; perhaps TRBD1 as D (7 bases). The ends were cut back, 6 bases at V and 6 bases at J, with 16 bases in the middle. CDR3 length equals 14 residues. From germline, CDR1 is SGHKS and CDR2 YYEKEE (reference sequence). The CDR3 nucleotides are TGTGCCAGCACCTCCCAGGGGGGCCGCAATGAGCAGTTCTTC. It translates to CASTSQGGRNEQFF.

V and J are TRBV7-8 and TRBJ2-2; 10 nucleotides match TRBD2. The V and J ends lost 3 bases and 1 base, in that order; junction bases with no gene match: 8. The germline V gene encodes CDR1 SGHVS and CDR2 FQNEAQ. The CDR3 consists of 18 residues. The CDR3 loop is CASSLGLAGAGNTGELFF. In DNA form, the CDR3 reads TGTGCCAGCAGCTTGGGGCTAGCGGGGGCCGGGAACACCGGGGAGCTGTTTTTT.

The chain joins TRBV14 to TRBJ1-2; 9 bases map to TRBD1. The J segment lost 11 bases and the V segment lost 4 bases, leaving 14 bases of the junction unmatched. Germline assignment: CDR1 SGHDN and CDR2 FVKESK. This CDR3 spans 15 amino acids. CDR3 bases: TGTGCCAGCAGCCGCCGGGGGACAGGGACTGTAGGTTACACCTTC. Translation: CASSRRGTGTVGYTF.

The chain has TRBV12-3 or TRBV12-4 and TRBJ2-7; D is uncertain. Trimming left V 0 bases short and J 7 bases short, with 10 bases between. The CDR3 covers 13 residues. CDR3 bases: TGTGCCAGCAGTTTAGCGGCGAGCGCTGAGCAGTACTTC. Its translation: CASSLAASAEQYF.

The V gene is TRBV3-1 (or the pseudogene TRBV3-2), the J gene TRBJ2-1; 8 nucleotides align to TRBD1. Trimming at V came to 4 bases and at J to 6 bases, leaving 5 bases not matched to a gene. CDR3 length: 14 amino acids. CDR1 is LGHDT and CDR2 is YNNKEL in the germline V gene (reference sequence). In DNA, the CDR3 is TGTGCCAGCAGCCTCCTGGGACAGGCCAATGAGCAGTTCTTC. This translates into CASSLLGQANEQFF.

The chain couples TRBV7-9 to TRBJ1-1; D ambiguous. V was pared by 2 bases and J by 0 bases, with 10 bases between. The germline V gene encodes CDR1 SEHNR and CDR2 FQNEAQ (reference sequence). This CDR3 is built from 15 residues. The DNA of the CDR3 is TGTGCCAGCAGCTTACTGAGGCAGATGAACACTGAAGCTTTCTTT. Translated, it gives CASSLLRQMNTEAFF.

The CDR3 coding sequence is TGTGCCAGTACAGGGGACCTCTACAATGAGCAGTTCTTC. It yields the protein CASTGDLYNEQFF. The chain links TRBV3-1 (or the pseudogene TRBV3-2) to TRBJ2-1; 7 nucleotides match TRBD1. Germline trimming cut 9 bases from V and 3 bases from J; bases unmatched to any gene: 5. The CDR3 has 13 amino acids. CDR1 and CDR2 from the germline V gene are LGHDT and YNNKEL (reference sequence).

The chain links TRBV5-1 to TRBJ2-1, with 9 bases matching TRBD1. This CDR3 spans 15 amino acids. Germline V lookup: CDR1 SGHRS, CDR2 YFSETQ. V shed 3 bases, J shed 2 bases, and the junction held 3 bases outside the gene matches. The CDR3 loop reads CASSWGDRAYNEQFF. The DNA of the CDR3 is TGCGCCAGCAGCTGGGGGGACAGGGCCTACAATGAGCAGTTCTTC.